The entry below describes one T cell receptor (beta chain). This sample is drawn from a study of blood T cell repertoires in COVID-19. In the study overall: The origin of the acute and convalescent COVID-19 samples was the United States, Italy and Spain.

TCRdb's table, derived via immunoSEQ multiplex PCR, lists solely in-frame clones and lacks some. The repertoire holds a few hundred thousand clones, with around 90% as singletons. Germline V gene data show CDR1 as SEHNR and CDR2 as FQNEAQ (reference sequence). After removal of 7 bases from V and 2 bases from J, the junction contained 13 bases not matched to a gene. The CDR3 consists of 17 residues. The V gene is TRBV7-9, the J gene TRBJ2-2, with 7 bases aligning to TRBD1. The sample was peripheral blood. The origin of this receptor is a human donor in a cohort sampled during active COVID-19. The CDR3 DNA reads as TGTGCCAGCACCCAGATCGGGTGGGACAGTAACACCGGGGAGCTGTTTTTT. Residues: CASTQIGWDSNTGELFF.